A single TCR beta chain is shown here with its context. Its matching antigen is unknown. The CDR3 runs to 12 residues. From germline, CDR1 is GTSNPN and CDR2 SVGIG (reference sequence). The V end was cut by 1 base, the J end by 7 bases, with 10 bases between. The data were obtained in a study of cytomegalovirus exposure and HLA in healthy donors. About the research overall: Membership in the Caucasian-associated ancestry cluster was found for about four fifths of 300 to 500 genotyped donors.

Broader study findings: A missense variant in DCLRE1C was later tied to TCR beta V- and J-gene trimming. Most sequenced TCRs were rare (though some public TCRs occurred in many donors).

PCR primers comprised 60 Vbeta and 13 Jbeta primers. Profiled with immunoSEQ multiplex PCR; TCRdb holds only in-frame clones, not every one. This sample has 55,000 to 80,000 clones, with roughly four fifths found just once. The sequence derives from a woman aged 25 to 45 in good health and CMV-seropositive. Material for sequencing was PBMCs. The J gene is TRBJ1-1, the V gene TRBV30, with D possibly being TRBD1 (6 bases). CDR3 nucleotide sequence: TGTGCCTGGAGTGGGCAGGGGCATGAAGCTTTCTTT. Its protein is CAWSGQGHEAFF.